This T cell receptor beta chain was captured in a study of T cells in Graves' hyperthyroidism and ophthalmopathy. Whole-study results and caveats: The majority of expanded thyroid clonotypes above 0.001 also appeared in blood.

RNA transcripts were the template for amplifying TCR beta CDR3 regions. Using the HTBI primer set, a first-round RT-PCR was run on the TCR CDR3. TCRdb passed the multiplex PCR reads through MiXCR, listing each CDR3 protein once. The sample holds roughly 500,000 distinct CDR3 sequences, 40% to 50% seen once. The CDR3 loop spans 14 amino acids. The germline V gene has CDR1 MGHRA and CDR2 YSYEKL. Deletions cut 0 bases from V and 4 bases from J, with 9 bases between. This clonotype was recorded many times. Its specificity is unknown. Sequenced sample: peripheral blood or thyroid tissue (not recorded which). The chain has TRBV4-1 and TRBJ2-5; D is unresolved. The sequence came from an adult woman with Graves' disease, either hyperthyroidism or ophthalmopathy (not recorded which). This chain's CDR3 is CASSQDLFLETQYF. The DNA of the CDR3 is TGCGCCAGCAGCCAAGATCTGTTTTTAGAGACCCAGTACTTC.